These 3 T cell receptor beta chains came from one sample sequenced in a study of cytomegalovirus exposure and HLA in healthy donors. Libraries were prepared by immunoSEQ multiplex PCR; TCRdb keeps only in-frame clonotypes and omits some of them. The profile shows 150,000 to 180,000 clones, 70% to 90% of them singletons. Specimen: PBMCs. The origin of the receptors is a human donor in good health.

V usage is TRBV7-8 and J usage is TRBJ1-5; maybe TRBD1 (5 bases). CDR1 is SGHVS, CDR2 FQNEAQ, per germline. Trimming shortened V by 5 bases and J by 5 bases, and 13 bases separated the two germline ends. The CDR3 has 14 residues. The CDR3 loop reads CASSTGLEYQPQHF. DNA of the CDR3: TGTGCCAGCAGCACAGGTTTGGAGTATCAGCCCCAGCATTTT.

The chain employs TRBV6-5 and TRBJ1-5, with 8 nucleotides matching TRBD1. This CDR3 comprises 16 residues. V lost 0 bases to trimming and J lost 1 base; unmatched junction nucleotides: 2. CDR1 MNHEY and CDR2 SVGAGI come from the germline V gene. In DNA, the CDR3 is TGTGCCAGCAGTTACTCGGGACAGGCCAGCAATCAGCCCCAGCATTTT. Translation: CASSYSGQASNQPQHF.

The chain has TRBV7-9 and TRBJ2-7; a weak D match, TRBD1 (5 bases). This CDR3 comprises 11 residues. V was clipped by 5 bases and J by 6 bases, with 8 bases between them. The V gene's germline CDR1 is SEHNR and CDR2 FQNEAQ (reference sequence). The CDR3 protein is CASSLRGEQYF. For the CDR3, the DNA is TGTGCCAGCAGCCTAAGGGGCGAGCAGTACTTC.